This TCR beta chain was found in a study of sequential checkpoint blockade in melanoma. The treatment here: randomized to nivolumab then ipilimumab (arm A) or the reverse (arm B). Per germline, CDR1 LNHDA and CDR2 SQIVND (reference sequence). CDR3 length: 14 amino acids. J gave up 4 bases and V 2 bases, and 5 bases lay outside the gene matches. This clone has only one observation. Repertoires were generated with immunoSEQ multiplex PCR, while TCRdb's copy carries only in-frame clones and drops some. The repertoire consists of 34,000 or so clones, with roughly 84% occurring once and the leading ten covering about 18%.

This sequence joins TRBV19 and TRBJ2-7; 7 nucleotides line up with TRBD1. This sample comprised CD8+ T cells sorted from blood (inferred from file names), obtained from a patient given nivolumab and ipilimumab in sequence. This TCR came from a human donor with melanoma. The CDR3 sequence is CASSIQGDVYEQYF. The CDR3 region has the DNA TGTGCCAGTAGTATACAGGGGGACGTGTACGAGCAGTACTTC. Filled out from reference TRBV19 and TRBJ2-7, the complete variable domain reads DGGITQSPKYLFRKEGQNVTLSCEQNLNHDAMYWYRQDPGQGLRLIYYSQIVNDFQKGDIAEGYSVSREKKESFPLTVTSAQKNPTAFYLCASSIQGDVYEQYFGPGTRLTVT.